The 26 T cell receptor beta chains below were found in one sample sequenced in a study of long-term antiretroviral therapy in people with HIV. Version v3.0 of the immunoSEQ assay ran at survey level. Using immunoSEQ multiplex PCR, the repertoire was profiled, and TCRdb retains in-frame clones only, with some absent. In the table there are 35,000 to 40,000 clones, 94% of which are singletons. The sequenced sample was unsorted PBMCs, obtained 4.1 years after starting antiretroviral therapy. The receptors shown here come from a woman aged 45-60 years with HIV.

The chain couples TRBV7-3 to TRBJ2-7; 10 bases fit TRBD1. Germline V gene lookup returns CDR1 SGHTA and CDR2 FQGTGA. This CDR3 spans 14 amino acids. The junction had 2 bases not matched to a gene; V was cut back by 6 bases and J by 0 bases. CDR3 in DNA: TGTGCCAGCAGTGGACAGGGGGGCTCCTACGAGCAGTACTTC. It encodes CASSGQGGSYEQYF.

V and J are TRBV4-1 and TRBJ2-1, with D possibly TRBD2 on 5 matching bases. The CDR3 length is 14 residues. V was shortened by 1 base and J by 8 bases, with 12 bases between the two germline ends. Germline CDR1 and CDR2: MGHRA and YSYEKL. CDR3 sequence (DNA): TGCGCCAGCAGCCAAGGCGGGTTTTGGGATGAGCAGTTCTTC. Translation gives CASSQGGFWDEQFF.

CDR3 loop: CASSLEVVRTGGAGTQYF. The CDR3 nucleotides are TGTGCCAGCAGCTTAGAGGTGGTTCGGACAGGGGGCGCGGGGACCCAGTACTTC. This sequence joins TRBV7-6 and TRBJ2-5; 11 nucleotides line up with TRBD1. The trim removed 1 base at V and 7 bases at J, leaving 14 bases unmatched. CDR3 length: 18 residues. Germline CDR1 and CDR2: SGHVS and FNYEAQ.

The V call is TRBV4-2, the J call TRBJ1-3, with 7 bases fitting TRBD1. The CDR3 sequence is 18 residues long. The ends lost 2 bases at V and 0 bases at J; junction bases unmatched: 10. From germline, CDR1 is LGHNA and CDR2 YNFKEQ. DNA for the CDR3: TGTGCCAGCAGCCAACAAACAGGGGCCGCCGGCTCTGGAAACACCATATATTTT. Translated, it gives CASSQQTGAAGSGNTIYF.

This chain joins TRBV5-5 and TRBJ1-5; TRBD1 matches at 9 bases. Trimming removed 5 bases from V and 6 bases from J; junction bases left unmatched: 3. The CDR3 covers 13 residues. The V gene's germline CDR1 is SGHKS and CDR2 YYEKEE (reference sequence). CDR3 sequence (DNA): TGTGCCAGCAGTATGGACAGGGGTCAGCCCCAGCATTTT. Its protein product is CASSMDRGQPQHF.

The rearrangement uses TRBV6-5 and TRBJ2-7; unclear D gene. The V end was cut by 5 bases, the J end by 2 bases, with 7 bases between. The CDR3 has 12 amino acids. Per germline, CDR1 MNHEY and CDR2 SVGAGI. The CDR3 region is CASSTKTYEQYF. The CDR3 DNA reads as TGTGCCAGCAGTACGAAGACCTACGAGCAGTACTTC.

This clone has just one count. This rearrangement joins TRBV29-1 to TRBJ2-1; D possibly corresponds to TRBD1 (7 bases). Trimming took off 7 bases at V and 5 bases at J, with 21 bases between the two ends. This CDR3 is 15 amino acids long. Germline CDR1 is SQVTM and CDR2 is ANQGSEA. CDR3 sequence (DNA): TGCAGCGCGGGACTGACAGGGAATGGCAACAATGAGCAGTTCTTC. Its protein product is CSAGLTGNGNNEQFF.

This sequence joins TRBV18 and TRBJ2-1; D remains ambiguous. Germline values: CDR1 KGHSH, CDR2 LQKENI. Deletions cut 2 bases from V and 2 bases from J, with 4 bases between. The CDR3 loop spans 13 amino acids. Here the CDR3 reads CASSPTTYNEQFF. CDR3 coding DNA: TGTGCCAGCTCACCAACGACCTACAATGAGCAGTTCTTC. Full variable domain (remainder filled in from reference TRBV18 and TRBJ2-1): NAGVMQNPRHLVRRRGQEARLRCSPMKGHSHVYWYRQLPEEGLKFMVYLQKENIIDESGMPKERFSAEFPKEGPSILRIQQVVRGDSAAYFCASSPTTYNEQFFGPGTRLTVL.

The genes are TRBV6-1 and TRBJ2-7; maybe TRBD1 (6 bases). V was cut by 7 bases and J by 7 bases, with 17 bases left in between. This CDR3 has 13 amino acids. Germline V gene sequence: CDR1 MNHNS, CDR2 SASEGT. Here the CDR3 DNA reads TGTGCCAGCACCCGGACAGCTGGTGGGGAGCAGTACTTC. Translated, it gives CASTRTAGGEQYF.

The genes are TRBV4-1 and TRBJ2-5, with TRBD1 matching 8 bases. After removal of 1 base from V and 3 bases from J, the junction contained 7 bases not matched to a gene. Germline CDR1 MGHRA, CDR2 YSYEKL. The CDR3 extends over 16 amino acids. Here the CDR3 reads CASSQGDRDRKETQYF. The CDR3 DNA is TGCGCCAGCAGCCAAGGTGACCGGGACAGGAAAGAGACCCAGTACTTC.

V gene TRBV9 combines with J gene TRBJ2-3, with 11 nucleotides matching TRBD2. The CDR3 has 17 residues. Germline V gene lookup returns CDR1 SGDLS and CDR2 YYNGEE. V lost 0 bases and J lost 2; bases outside the gene matches: 5. CDR3 residues: CASSVEVAGGATDTQYF. CDR3 DNA: TGTGCCAGCAGCGTAGAGGTAGCGGGGGGGGCCACAGATACGCAGTATTTT. The full variable domain, completed using reference TRBV9 and TRBJ2-3, is DSGVTQTPKHLITATGQRVTLRCSPRSGDLSVYWYQQSLDQGLQFLIQYYNGEERAKGNILERFSAQQFPDLHSELNLSSLELGDSALYFCASSVEVAGGATDTQYFGPGTRLTVL.

The genes are TRBV7-2 and TRBJ2-7, with 8 bases matching TRBD1. Germline V CDR1 and CDR2: SGHTA, FQGNSA. The length of the CDR3 is 15 residues. Trimming took 2 bases from V and 13 from J; bases not matched to a gene: 16. CDR3 protein: CASSLSTRQGKPLYF. As DNA, the CDR3 is TGTGCCAGCAGCTTATCCACTCGACAGGGGAAACCTCTATACTTC.

This clone was seen only once. The J gene is TRBJ2-7, the V gene TRBV5-1; a possible D gene is TRBD1 (6 bases). The ends were cut back, 4 bases at V and 4 bases at J, with 9 bases in the middle. This CDR3 region has 12 residues. CDR1 is SGHRS and CDR2 is YFSETQ in the germline V gene. The CDR3, as DNA: TGCGCCAGCAGCCAACAGGGATACGAGCAGTACTTC. Protein product: CASSQQGYEQYF.

The chain combines TRBV19 with TRBJ1-1; D not resolved. Germline lookup yields CDR1 LNHDA and CDR2 SQIVND (reference sequence). This CDR3 comprises 14 residues. Deletions cut 7 bases from V and 0 bases from J, with 12 bases between. CDR3 amino acids: CASKREGMNTEAFF. The DNA for the CDR3 is TGTGCCAGTAAGAGGGAAGGTATGAACACTGAAGCTTTCTTT.

V gene TRBV30 combines with J gene TRBJ1-2; D is unclear. This CDR3 contains 13 residues. Germline V gives CDR1 GTSNPN, CDR2 SVGIG (reference sequence). Trimming pared 2 bases from V and 1 base from J, leaving 8 bases between. The CDR3 nucleotides are TGTGCCTGGAGTAACAAGATTAACTATGGCTACACCTTC. It is translated as CAWSNKINYGYTF.

This rearrangement joins TRBV7-2 to TRBJ1-4; D is undetermined. The CDR3 extends over 16 amino acids. Trimming took off 7 bases at V and 0 bases at J, with 15 bases between the two ends. Looked up from germline, CDR1 is SGHTA and CDR2 is FQGNSA. DNA of the CDR3: TGTGCCAGCACCATTGGGCCCTTAGCAACTAATGAAAAACTGTTTTTT. It yields the protein CASTIGPLATNEKLFF.

The J gene is TRBJ2-7, the V gene TRBV27, with TRBD1 as a possible D gene (6 bases). CDR1 and CDR2 from the germline V gene are MNHEY and SMNVEV (reference sequence). The CDR3 consists of 15 residues. Trimming shortened V by 8 bases and J by 2 bases, and 19 bases separated the two germline ends. The CDR3 DNA reads as TGTGCCAGCCAGCTCACAGGGATGGTAGCCTACGAGCAGTACTTC. Translating gives CASQLTGMVAYEQYF.

The chain is built from TRBV7-9 and TRBJ2-3; D is possibly TRBD1 or TRBD2 (6 bases each). V was clipped by 4 bases and J by 1 base, with 15 bases between them. Germline V gene data show CDR1 as SEHNR and CDR2 as FQNEAQ (reference sequence). The CDR3 covers 16 residues. CDR3 in amino acids: CASSYRGPRGTDTQYF. The CDR3 nucleotides read TGTGCCAGCAGCTATCGGGGGCCCCGCGGCACAGATACGCAGTATTTT. The variable domain in full, with the rest retrieved from reference TRBV7-9 and TRBJ2-3, is DTGVSQNPRHKITKRGQNVTFRCDPISEHNRLYWYRQTLGQGPEFLTYFQNEAQLEKSRLLSDRFSAERPKGSFSTLEIQRTEQGDSAMYLCASSYRGPRGTDTQYFGPGTRLTVL.

The chain joins TRBV5-5 to TRBJ2-5; D is undetermined. Germline V gene data show CDR1 as SGHKS and CDR2 as YYEKEE (reference sequence). V lost 0 bases to trimming and J lost 1 base, with 4 bases between them. The CDR3 covers 13 residues. DNA of the CDR3: TGTGCCAGCAGCTTGGGGGGCCAAGAGACCCAGTACTTC. Protein: CASSLGGQETQYF.

The rearrangement joins TRBV2 to TRBJ2-1; 9 nucleotides line up with TRBD2. CDR1 SNHLY and CDR2 FYNNEI come from the germline V gene. The junction had 8 bases not matched to a gene; V was cut back by 6 bases and J by 5 bases. The CDR3 length is 15 residues. The CDR3 protein is CASRADERGDNEQFF. The CDR3 region has the DNA TGTGCCAGCAGGGCGGATGAGCGGGGGGACAATGAGCAGTTCTTC.

This clone was counted once. The chain has TRBV2 and TRBJ1-1; 7 nucleotides align to TRBD1. This CDR3 region has 15 residues. Trimming at V came to 7 bases and at J to 0 bases, leaving 8 bases not matched to a gene. Looked up from germline, CDR1 is SNHLY and CDR2 is FYNNEI. The CDR3 nucleotides are TGTGCCAGCACCGAAGGACAGGCGATGAACACTGAAGCTTTCTTT. Translation: CASTEGQAMNTEAFF.

This chain links TRBV29-1 with TRBJ1-3, with D perhaps matching TRBD1 (5 bases). The germline V gene has CDR1 SQVTM and CDR2 ANQGSEA. V was cut by 4 bases and J by 0 bases, with 10 bases left in between. CDR3 length: 14 residues. The DNA of the CDR3 is TGCAGCGTTGTGCCAGGGAGCTCTGGAAACACCATATATTTT. The encoded protein is CSVVPGSSGNTIYF.

The V and J genes are TRBV7-9 and TRBJ2-7, with a possible D match to TRBD2 (6 bases). V was cut by 4 bases and J by 5 bases, with 15 bases left in between. In germline, CDR1 is SEHNR, CDR2 FQNEAQ (reference sequence). CDR3 size: 14 residues. CDR3 sequence (DNA): TGTGCCAGCAGCTCCAGACTAGGTTCCCACGAGCAGTACTTC. Protein product: CASSSRLGSHEQYF. Complete variable domain (other parts from reference TRBV7-9 and TRBJ2-7): DTGVSQNPRHKITKRGQNVTFRCDPISEHNRLYWYRQTLGQGPEFLTYFQNEAQLEKSRLLSDRFSAERPKGSFSTLEIQRTEQGDSAMYLCASSSRLGSHEQYFGPGTRLTVT.

This clone was counted once. The V call is TRBV6-5, the J call TRBJ2-1; 10 bases fit TRBD2. V shed 6 bases, J shed 4 bases, and the junction held 6 bases outside the gene matches. Per germline, CDR1 MNHEY and CDR2 SVGAGI. The CDR3 is 15 amino acids. The CDR3 bases are TGTGCCAGCAGCCTCACTAGCGGGGCTTACAATGAGCAGTTCTTC. Translated: CASSLTSGAYNEQFF.

The chain carries TRBV19 and TRBJ1-2, with 9 nucleotides matching TRBD1. This CDR3 comprises 17 residues. The V segment lost 3 bases and the J segment 4 bases; nucleotides outside the gene matches: 12. Germline CDR1 reads LNHDA; CDR2 reads SQIVND (reference sequence). CDR3 region: CASSIGGQGSKGYGYTF. Written as DNA, the CDR3 is TGTGCCAGTAGTATCGGGGGACAGGGATCCAAAGGCTATGGCTACACCTTC.

V and J are TRBV6-6 and TRBJ2-5; TRBD2 aligns across 12 bases. The CDR3 is 15 residues long. CDR1 is MNHNY and CDR2 is SVGAGI in the germline V gene (reference sequence). J lost 4 bases, V lost 5 bases, and 5 bases had no gene match. CDR3 amino acids: CASSRGLAGRETQYF. CDR3 nucleotide sequence: TGTGCCAGCAGTAGGGGACTAGCGGGTCGAGAGACCCAGTACTTC.